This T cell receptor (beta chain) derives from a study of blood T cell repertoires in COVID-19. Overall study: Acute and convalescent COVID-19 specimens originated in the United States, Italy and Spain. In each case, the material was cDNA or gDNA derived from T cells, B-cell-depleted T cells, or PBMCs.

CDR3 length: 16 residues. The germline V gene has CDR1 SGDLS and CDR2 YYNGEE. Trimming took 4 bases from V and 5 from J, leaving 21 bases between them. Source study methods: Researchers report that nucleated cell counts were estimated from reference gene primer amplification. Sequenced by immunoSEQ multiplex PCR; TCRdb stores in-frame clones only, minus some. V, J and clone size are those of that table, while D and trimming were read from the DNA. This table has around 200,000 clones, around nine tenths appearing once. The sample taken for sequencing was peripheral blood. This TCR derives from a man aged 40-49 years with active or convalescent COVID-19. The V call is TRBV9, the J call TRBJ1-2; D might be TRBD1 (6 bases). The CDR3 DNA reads TGTGCCAGCAGCTCGAGTACCGGGACAAATCTTTATGGCTACACCTTC. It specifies CASSSSTGTNLYGYTF.